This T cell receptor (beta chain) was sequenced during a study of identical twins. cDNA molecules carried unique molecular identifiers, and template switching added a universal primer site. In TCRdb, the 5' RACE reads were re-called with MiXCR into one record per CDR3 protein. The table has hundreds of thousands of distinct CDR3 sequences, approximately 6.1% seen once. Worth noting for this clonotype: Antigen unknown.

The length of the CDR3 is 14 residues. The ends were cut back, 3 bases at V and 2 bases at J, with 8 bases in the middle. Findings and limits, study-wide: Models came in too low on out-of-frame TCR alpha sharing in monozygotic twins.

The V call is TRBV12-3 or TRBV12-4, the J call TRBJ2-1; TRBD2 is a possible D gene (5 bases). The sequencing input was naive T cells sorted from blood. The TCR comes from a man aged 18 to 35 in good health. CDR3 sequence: CASSFSSAYNEQFF. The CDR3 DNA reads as TGTGCCAGCAGTTTTAGTAGCGCCTACAATGAGCAGTTCTTC.